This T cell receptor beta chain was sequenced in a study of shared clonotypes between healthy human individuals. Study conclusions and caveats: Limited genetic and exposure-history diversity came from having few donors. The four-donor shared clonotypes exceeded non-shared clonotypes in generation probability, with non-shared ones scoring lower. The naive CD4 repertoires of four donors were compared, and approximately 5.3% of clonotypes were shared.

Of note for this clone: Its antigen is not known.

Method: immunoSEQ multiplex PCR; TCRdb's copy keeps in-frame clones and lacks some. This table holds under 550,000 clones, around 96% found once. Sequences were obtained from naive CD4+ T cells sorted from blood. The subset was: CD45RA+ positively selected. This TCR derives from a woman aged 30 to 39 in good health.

DNA of the CDR3: TGTGCCAGCTCCCCTAGCGCAAGCTCCTACAATGAGCAGTTCTTC. Its translation: CASSPSASSYNEQFF. The V and J genes are TRBV18 and TRBJ2-1; D perhaps matches TRBD2 (6 bases). The CDR3 totals 15 residues. V was shortened by 6 bases and J by 0 bases, with 12 bases between the two germline ends. Germline CDR1 reads KGHSH; CDR2 reads LQKENI. Full variable domain (outside the CDR3, taken from reference TRBV18 and TRBJ2-1): NAGVMQNPRHLVRRRGQEARLRCSPMKGHSHVYWYRQLPEEGLKFMVYLQKENIIDESGMPKERFSAEFPKEGPSILRIQQVVRGDSAAYFCASSPSASSYNEQFFGPGTRLTVL.